These 9 T cell receptor beta chains were sequenced from one sample in a study of cytomegalovirus exposure and HLA in healthy donors (dated by TCRdb to about 2017). To prepare the library, the immunoSEQ multiplex PCR assay was applied. For the multiplex PCR, a mixture combining 60 forward primers for TCR Vbeta segments and 13 reverse primers for TCR Jbeta segments was used. TCRdb limited this immuneACCESS table to in-frame rearrangements with V and J called. A share of clones is missing; checked studies link under half to unresolved V genes, and the rest is unexplained. This sample holds some 160,000 clones; approximately 88% were observed only once. The ten largest account for around 1.4% of the sample. Sequencing was performed on PBMCs. Every receptor here comes from a woman younger than 30 in good health and CMV-seronegative.

The J gene is TRBJ1-5, the V gene TRBV2; D is ambiguous. Per germline, CDR1 SNHLY and CDR2 FYNNEI. Trimming removed 3 bases from V and 6 bases from J, with 12 bases in between. This CDR3 spans 14 amino acids. As DNA, the CDR3 is TGTGCCAGCAGTGATCGGGGAGTGGGTCAGCCCCAGCATTTT. This gives the protein CASSDRGVGQPQHF. The whole variable domain, remainder taken from reference TRBV2 and TRBJ1-5, is EPEVTQTPSHQVTQMGQEVILRCVPISNHLYFYWYRQILGQKVEFLVSFYNNEISEKSEIFDDQFSVERPDGSNFTLKIRSTKLEDSAMYFCASSDRGVGQPQHFGDGTRLSIL.

CDR3 sequence: CAISETSGRYNEQFF. CDR3 bases: TGTGCCATCAGTGAGACTAGCGGGAGGTACAATGAGCAGTTCTTC. The gene calls are TRBV10-3 and TRBJ2-1, with 12 bases fitting TRBD2. V trimming: 2 bases; J trimming: 4 bases; junction bases outside the gene matches: 0. This CDR3 has 15 amino acids. Germline assignment: CDR1 ENHRY and CDR2 SYGVKD.

In its sample, this clone is medium-sized. The CDR3 reads CASSLSGGDYGYTF. The CDR3 nucleotides are TGTGCCAGCAGCTTAAGCGGGGGCGACTATGGCTACACCTTC. J is TRBJ1-2 and V is TRBV11-2, with TRBD1 as a possible D gene (6 bases). V was shortened by 2 bases and J by 3 bases, with 10 bases between the two germline ends. Per the germline V gene, CDR1 is SGHAT and CDR2 is FQNNGV. This CDR3 is built from 14 residues.

The sample holds a few counts of this clone. CDR3 region: CASSSHGAGQGASGTF. CDR3 nucleotide sequence: TGTGCCAGCAGCTCACATGGGGCGGGACAGGGGGCGTCGGGCACCTTC. The gene calls are TRBV5-5 and TRBJ1-2; 12 bases agree with TRBD1. CDR1 and CDR2 from the germline V gene are SGHKS and YYEKEE (reference sequence). This CDR3 has 16 amino acids. V was clipped by 3 bases and J by 13 bases; unmatched bases: 16.

This clone showed up just a few times. An end of the junction differs from the germline gene, which may be a read error. The CDR3 reads CASSDGQTPLRPLF. The CDR3 coding sequence is TGTGCCAGCAGTGACGGCCAGACTCCTCTACGTCCCCTATTC. This chain connects TRBV6-1 to TRBJ1-2; unclear D gene. Germline V CDR1 and CDR2: MNHNS, SASEGT. The CDR3 has 14 amino acids.

The CDR3 protein is CASQRDSAGELFF. For the CDR3, the DNA is TGTGCCAGCCAGAGGGATTCAGCCGGGGAGCTGTTTTTT. The genes are TRBV7-6 and TRBJ2-2; weak D call: TRBD2 (5 bases). V was trimmed by 8 bases and J by 6 bases, leaving 13 bases between them. The CDR3 extends over 13 amino acids. Germline V lookup: CDR1 SGHVS, CDR2 FNYEAQ.

For the CDR3, the DNA is TGTGCCAGCAGCTTAGGCGGGGGGACCTATGAGCAGTTCTTC. Amino acid sequence: CASSLGGGTYEQFF. This chain joins TRBV13 and TRBJ2-1, with TRBD2 matching 7 bases. The germline gives CDR1 PRHDT, CDR2 FYEKMQ (reference sequence). This CDR3 has 14 amino acids. The V gene end was trimmed by 0 bases and the J gene end by 8 bases; junction bases not matched to a gene: 4.

The V call is TRBV7-3, the J call TRBJ1-1, with D perhaps TRBD1 (6 bases). In germline, CDR1 is SGHTA, CDR2 FQGTGA. This CDR3 region has 13 residues. V lost 5 bases and J lost 6, with 13 bases in between. Here the CDR3 DNA reads TGTGCCAGCAGCCTCCAGGGGTCCGCTGAAGCTTTCTTT. As protein: CASSLQGSAEAFF.

This chain joins TRBV2 and TRBJ2-5; 7 bases match TRBD1. Germline lookup yields CDR1 SNHLY and CDR2 FYNNEI. Trimming removed 11 bases from V and 1 base from J; junction bases left unmatched: 7. This CDR3 has 13 amino acids. This CDR3 reads CAVPGQAQETQYF. The CDR3 coding sequence is TGTGCCGTCCCCGGACAGGCCCAAGAGACCCAGTACTTC.